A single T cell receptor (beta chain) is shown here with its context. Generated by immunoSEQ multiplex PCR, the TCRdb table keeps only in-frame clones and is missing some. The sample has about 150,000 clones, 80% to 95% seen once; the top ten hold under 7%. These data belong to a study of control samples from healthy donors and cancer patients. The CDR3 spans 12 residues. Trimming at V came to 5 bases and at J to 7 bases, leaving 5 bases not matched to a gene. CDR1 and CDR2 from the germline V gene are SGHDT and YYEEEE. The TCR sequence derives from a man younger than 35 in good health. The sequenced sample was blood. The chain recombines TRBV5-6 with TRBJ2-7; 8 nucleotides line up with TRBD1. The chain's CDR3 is CASSWTGWEQYF. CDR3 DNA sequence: TGTGCCAGCAGTTGGACAGGGTGGGAGCAGTACTTC.